This T cell receptor beta chain came from a study of blood T cell repertoires in COVID-19. Study overall: Samples came from the United States, Italy and Spain, spanning acute and convalescent COVID-19.

The data were produced by immunoSEQ multiplex PCR, yet TCRdb's version contains in-frame clones alone and is incomplete. Among 100,000 or so clones, around 84% were seen once, and the ten largest hold 2.1%. This clone was counted once. The CDR3 is 14 residues long. Trimming took 10 bases from V and 7 from J; bases not matched to a gene: 10. Germline CDR1 MNHEY, CDR2 SVGAGI. This chain links TRBV6-5 with TRBJ2-2, with 9 bases aligning to TRBD1. This TCR was sampled from a human donor in a cohort sampled during active COVID-19. Sequenced input: peripheral blood. CDR3 sequence: CATRDRASGGELFF. The CDR3, as DNA: TGTGCCACCCGGGACAGGGCAAGCGGCGGGGAGCTGTTTTTT.